This T cell receptor beta chain was captured by sequencing in a study of blood T cell repertoires in COVID-19. Study-level background: There were acute and convalescent COVID-19 samples, and they came from the United States, Italy and Spain.

Sequencing was performed with immunoSEQ multiplex PCR; in TCRdb, only in-frame clones are kept and a portion is missing. This sample has fewer than 450,000 clones; around 88% occur once, and the top ten carry around 12%. The CDR3 is 16 amino acids. V trimming: 4 bases; J trimming: 1 base; junction bases outside the gene matches: 6. CDR1 is SGDLS and CDR2 is YYNGEE in the germline V gene. The genes are TRBV9 and TRBJ2-3; 10 bases map to TRBD2. This TCR came from a woman aged 50 to 60 with COVID-19, enrolled during active disease. Sequenced input: peripheral blood. The CDR3 loop is CASSTVAGGGTDTQYF. CDR3 DNA sequence: TGTGCCAGCAGCACCGTAGCGGGGGGCGGCACAGATACGCAGTATTTT. Looking up the rest from reference TRBV9 and TRBJ2-3 gives the full variable domain: DSGVTQTPKHLITATGQRVTLRCSPRSGDLSVYWYQQSLDQGLQFLIQYYNGEERAKGNILERFSAQQFPDLHSELNLSSLELGDSALYFCASSTVAGGGTDTQYFGPGTRLTVL.